This T cell receptor beta chain was captured in a study of cytomegalovirus exposure and HLA in healthy donors. Study-wide context: The study's early data release held roughly 91 million unique TCRs from HLA-typed donors. The study, taken as a whole, reports: Accurate prediction of most subjects' HLA-A and HLA-B alleles from TCR beta sequences was reported.

Remarks on this clone: Its antigen is not identified.

V was shortened by 3 bases and J by 7 bases, with 13 bases between the two germline ends. Germline CDR1 and CDR2: LNHDA and SQIVND (reference sequence). This CDR3 region has 14 residues. This PCR relied on a set of 60 Vbeta primers and 13 Jbeta primers. Using immunoSEQ multiplex PCR, the repertoire was profiled, and TCRdb retains in-frame clones only, with some absent. The table records roughly 180,000 clones, about four fifths of them present only once. Donors likely had unrecorded immune exposures despite being nominally healthy when sampled. This sequence originates from a girl aged 5 to 17 in good health and CMV-seropositive. The rearrangement joins TRBV19 to TRBJ1-5; maybe TRBD1 (5 bases). The specimen was PBMCs. CDR3 in amino acids: CASSIGQGLQPQHF. The CDR3 bases are TGTGCCAGTAGTATCGGGCAGGGCTTGCAGCCCCAGCATTTT.